This is a list of T cell receptor beta chains from one sample in a study of cytomegalovirus exposure and HLA in healthy donors. Here immunoSEQ multiplex PCR was the method, and the copy in TCRdb shows in-frame clones only, minus some. The sample records around 120,000 clones, about three quarters being singletons. The sequenced sample was PBMCs. The receptors here all came from an older woman in good health and CMV-seropositive. Both conserved end residues are part of each CDR3. D genes are given only for firm matches. The size field is filled for only some rows; it gives once, few, many or a size class.

D	V	size	J	CDR3	DNA
TRBD2	TRBV7-2	.	TRBJ2-7	CASSHKGGSGGLTAYEQYF	TGTGCCAGCAGCCACAAAGGGGGTAGCGGGGGCCTAACTGCCTACGAGCAGTACTTC
TRBD1	TRBV6-5	.	TRBJ1-3	CASIGQVSGNTIYF	TGTGCCAGCATCGGACAGGTCTCTGGAAACACCATATATTTT
.	TRBV18	.	TRBJ1-2	CASSPRGGYTF	TGTGCCAGCTCACCACGCGGTGGCTACACCTTC
TRBD1	TRBV27	.	TRBJ1-6	CASSSTGISPLHF	TGTGCCAGCAGTTCGACAGGGATTTCACCCCTCCACTTT
TRBD1	TRBV28	.	TRBJ1-5	CASSLGTGNQPQHF	TGTGCCAGCAGTTTAGGGACAGGGAATCAGCCCCAGCATTTT
.	TRBV19	.	TRBJ1-1	CASSPREAVLEAFF	TGTGCCAGTAGTCCCCGCGAGGCGGTCCTTGAAGCTTTCTTT
TRBD1	TRBV7-7	.	TRBJ2-5	CASSQNRGETQYF	TGTGCTAGCAGCCAAAACAGGGGAGAGACCCAGTACTTC
TRBD2	TRBV7-6	.	TRBJ2-7	CASSSLAGGDEQYF	TGTGCCAGCAGCTCTTTAGCGGGGGGAGACGAGCAGTACTTC
TRBD1	TRBV6-5	.	TRBJ1-4	CASSYGTGVIEKLFF	TGTGCCAGCAGTTACGGGACAGGGGTAATTGAAAAACTGTTTTTT
TRBD1	TRBV5-1	few	TRBJ1-3	CASSSQGGLSGNTIYF	TGCGCCAGCAGCTCACAGGGGGGTCTCTCTGGAAACACCATATATTTT
.	TRBV19	.	TRBJ1-4	CASSGGTIQGEKLFF	TGTGCCAGTAGTGGGGGGACTATCCAAGGTGAAAAACTGTTTTTT
TRBD1	TRBV7-9	.	TRBJ1-2	CASSASGTANYGYTF	TGTGCCAGCAGCGCCTCCGGGACAGCCAACTATGGCTACACCTTC
.	TRBV27	.	TRBJ2-7	CASSFQGNEQYF	TGTGCCAGCAGTTTCCAGGGTAACGAGCAGTACTTC
.	TRBV27	.	TRBJ1-5	CASSPINQPQHF	TGTGCCAGCAGTCCCATCAATCAGCCCCAGCATTTT
TRBD1	TRBV19	.	TRBJ1-5	CASSRIAGQGRQPQHF	TGTGCCAGTAGTAGGATTGCGGGACAGGGGAGACAGCCCCAGCATTTT
.	TRBV2	.	TRBJ1-5	CASSEEGDPGFVAQHF	TGTGCCAGCAGTGAAGAGGGGGATCCCGGATTTGTAGCCCAGCATTTT
.	TRBV2	.	TRBJ1-4	CASRRQPTNEKLFF	TGTGCCAGCCGTAGACAGCCAACTAATGAAAAACTGTTTTTT
TRBD1	TRBV2	.	TRBJ2-7	CASRRERTGGTYEQYF	TGTGCCAGCAGGAGGGAACGGACAGGCGGTACCTACGAGCAGTACTTC
.	TRBV5-1	.	TRBJ1-4	CASSREGNEKLFF	TGCGCCAGCAGCCGAGAGGGCAATGAAAAACTGTTTTTT
.	TRBV6-6	.	TRBJ1-2	CASSPFGGSGSYTF	TGTGCCAGCAGCCCCTTCGGAGGGTCAGGCTCCTACACCTTC
.	TRBV6-5	.	TRBJ1-2	CASSFGGALYGYTF	TGTGCCAGCAGTTTTGGGGGGGCCCTCTATGGCTACACCTTC
.	TRBV19	.	TRBJ1-5	CASSTYNQPQHF	TGTGCCAGTAGTACCTATAATCAGCCCCAGCATTTT
.	TRBV7-9	.	TRBJ2-7	CSSSLEGSVSYEQYF	TGTTCCAGCAGCTTAGAAGGTAGCGTCTCCTACGAGCAGTACTTC
TRBD1	TRBV10-3	.	TRBJ2-7	CAIRTGTGDYEQYF	TGTGCCATCAGGACCGGGACAGGAGACTACGAGCAGTACTTC
TRBD1	TRBV11-2	once	TRBJ2-1	CASIFTGGDEQFF	TGTGCCAGCATCTTTACAGGGGGCGATGAGCAGTTCTTC
TRBD1	TRBV11-2	.	TRBJ1-2	CASSSTGTGGRGGYTF	TGTGCCAGCAGCTCAACGGGGACAGGGGGACGGGGTGGCTACACCTTC
.	TRBV9	.	TRBJ1-1	CASSPTGQLNTEAFF	TGTGCCAGCAGCCCCACCGGACAGCTGAACACTGAAGCTTTCTTT
TRBD1	TRBV19	.	TRBJ2-7	CASSLHLWTGAYEQYF	TGTGCCAGTAGTCTACACCTGTGGACAGGGGCTTACGAGCAGTACTTC
TRBD1	TRBV5-1	once	TRBJ2-1	CASSQSTGVHEQFF	TGCGCCAGCAGCCAATCGACAGGGGTCCATGAGCAGTTCTTC
.	TRBV5-1	.	TRBJ1-1	CASSLGSGGMNTEAFF	TGCGCCAGCAGCTTAGGTAGTGGAGGAATGAACACTGAAGCTTTCTTT
.	TRBV19	.	TRBJ2-3	CASSIPGLTSTDTQYF	TGTGCCAGTAGTATCCCGGGACTTACGAGCACAGATACGCAGTATTTT
.	TRBV4-1	.	TRBJ2-7	CASSPITLAGAITEQYF	TGCGCCAGCAGCCCCATCACCCTCGCAGGGGCTATCACCGAGCAGTACTTC
TRBD2	TRBV6-5	few	TRBJ2-7	CASSYSQAGADYEQYF	TGTGCCAGCAGTTACTCTCAAGCGGGGGCCGACTACGAGCAGTACTTC
.	TRBV7-8	.	TRBJ1-2	CASSLGAGHGYTF	TGTGCCAGCAGCTTAGGGGCAGGGCATGGCTACACCTTC
.	TRBV6-5	.	TRBJ1-2	CASSYSVYSYGYTF	TGTGCCAGCAGTTACTCGGTGTACAGCTATGGCTACACCTTC
TRBD2	TRBV9	.	TRBJ2-1	CASSVPSGGPSYNEQFF	TGTGCCAGCAGCGTGCCTAGCGGGGGGCCGTCCTACAATGAGCAGTTCTTC
.	TRBV10-2	.	TRBJ1-1	CASSDWSENTEAFF	TGCGCCAGCAGTGATTGGTCAGAAAACACTGAAGCTTTCTTT
.	TRBV5-1	.	TRBJ1-5	CASSLSPGFQPQHF	TGCGCCAGCAGCTTGTCACCCGGGTTTCAGCCCCAGCATTTT
TRBD1	TRBV6-1	.	TRBJ1-4	CASSEVSQGANEKLFF	TGTGCCAGCAGCGAAGTTTCACAGGGGGCTAATGAAAAACTGTTTTTT
.	TRBV18	.	TRBJ2-6	CASSPSGGGANVLTF	TGTGCCAGCTCACCCTCAGGAGGTGGGGCCAACGTCCTGACTTTC
TRBD2	TRBV7-3	.	TRBJ2-5	CASSRDGGETQYF	TGTGCCAGCAGTCGGGACGGGGGGGAGACCCAGTACTTC
TRBD1	TRBV5-1	.	TRBJ2-1	CASSQTGVNEQFF	TGCGCCAGCAGTCAGACAGGGGTGAATGAGCAGTTCTTC
TRBD1	TRBV19	.	TRBJ2-1	CASSVGTGVYNEQFF	TGTGCCAGTAGTGTCGGGACAGGGGTCTACAATGAGCAGTTCTTC
TRBD1	TRBV5-5	.	TRBJ1-2	CASSLEQGTGYTF	TGTGCCAGCAGCTTGGAACAGGGGACTGGCTACACCTTC
TRBD1	TRBV6-5	.	TRBJ1-6	CASSAPDRANSPLHF	TGTGCCAGCAGTGCACCGGACAGGGCTAATTCACCCCTCCACTTT
.	TRBV19	.	TRBJ1-2	CASSFQGSGYTF	TGTGCCAGTAGTTTCCAGGGGAGTGGCTACACCTTC
.	TRBV18	.	TRBJ1-2	CASSPRERANYGYTF	TGTGCCAGCTCACCACGGGAGCGGGCTAACTATGGCTACACCTTC
.	TRBV19	.	TRBJ1-6	CASSIDPAEGGTPLHF	TGTGCCAGTAGTATTGACCCGGCGGAGGGTGGAACACCCCTCCACTTT
TRBD1	TRBV27	.	TRBJ1-1	CASSWTGNTEAFF	TGTGCCAGCAGCTGGACAGGGAACACTGAAGCTTTCTTT
TRBD2	TRBV5-1	.	TRBJ2-1	CASSPPLSGGSNEQFF	TGCGCCAGCAGCCCTCCGCTTAGCGGGGGGTCCAATGAGCAGTTCTTC
TRBD1	TRBV6-5	few	TRBJ1-2	CASRVTGGNYGYTF	TGTGCCAGCAGGGTGACAGGGGGGAACTATGGCTACACCTTC